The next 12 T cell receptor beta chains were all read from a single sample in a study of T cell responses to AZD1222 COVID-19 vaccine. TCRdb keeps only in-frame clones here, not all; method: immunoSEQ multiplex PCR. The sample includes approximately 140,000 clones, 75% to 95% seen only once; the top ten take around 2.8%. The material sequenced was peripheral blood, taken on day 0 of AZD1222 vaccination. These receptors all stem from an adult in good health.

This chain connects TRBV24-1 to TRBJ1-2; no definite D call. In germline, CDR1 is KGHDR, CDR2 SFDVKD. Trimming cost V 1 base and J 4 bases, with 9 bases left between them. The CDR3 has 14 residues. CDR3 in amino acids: CATSDFTLAYGYTF. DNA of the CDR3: TGTGCCACCAGTGATTTTACGTTAGCCTATGGCTACACCTTC.

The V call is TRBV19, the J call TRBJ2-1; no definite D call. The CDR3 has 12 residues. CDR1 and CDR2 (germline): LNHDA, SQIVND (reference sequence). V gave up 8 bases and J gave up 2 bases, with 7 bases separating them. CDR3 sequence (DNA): TGTGCCAGTTCCTCTACCTACAATGAGCAGTTCTTC. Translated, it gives CASSSTYNEQFF.

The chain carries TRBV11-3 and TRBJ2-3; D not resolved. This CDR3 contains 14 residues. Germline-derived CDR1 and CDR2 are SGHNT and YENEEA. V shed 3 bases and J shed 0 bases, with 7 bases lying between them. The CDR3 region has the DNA TGTGCCAGCAGCTTCGGACGGAGCACAGATACGCAGTATTTT. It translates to CASSFGRSTDTQYF.

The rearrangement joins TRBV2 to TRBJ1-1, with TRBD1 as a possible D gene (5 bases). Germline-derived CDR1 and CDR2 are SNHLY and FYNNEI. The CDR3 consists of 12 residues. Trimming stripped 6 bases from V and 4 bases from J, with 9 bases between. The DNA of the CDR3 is TGTGCCAGCAGATACGGGGGCACTGAAGCTTTCTTT. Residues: CASRYGGTEAFF. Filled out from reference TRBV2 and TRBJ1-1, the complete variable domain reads EPEVTQTPSHQVTQMGQEVILRCVPISNHLYFYWYRQILGQKVEFLVSFYNNEISEKSEIFDDQFSVERPDGSNFTLKIRSTKLEDSAMYFCASRYGGTEAFFGQGTRLTVV.

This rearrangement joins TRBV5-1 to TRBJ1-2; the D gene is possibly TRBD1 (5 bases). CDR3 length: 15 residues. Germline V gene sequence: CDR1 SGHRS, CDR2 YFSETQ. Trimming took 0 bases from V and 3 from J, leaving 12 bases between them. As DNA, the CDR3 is TGCGCCAGCAGCTTGGTTCCGGAGGGGCACTATGGCTACACCTTC. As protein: CASSLVPEGHYGYTF.

The CDR3 bases are TGCAGTGCTAGTCCGGCGAGGACTTATGGTGAGCAGTTCTTC. Residues: CSASPARTYGEQFF. V usage is TRBV20-1 and J usage is TRBJ2-1, with D possibly being TRBD2 (5 bases). The CDR3 spans 14 residues. The germline V gene encodes CDR1 DFQATT and CDR2 SNEGSKA (reference sequence). V was pared by 3 bases and J by 9 bases, with 18 bases between.

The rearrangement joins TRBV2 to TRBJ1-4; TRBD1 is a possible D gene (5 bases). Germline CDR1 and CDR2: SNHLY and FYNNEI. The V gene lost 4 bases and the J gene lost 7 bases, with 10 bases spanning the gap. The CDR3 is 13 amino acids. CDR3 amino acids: CASSVQGLEKLFF. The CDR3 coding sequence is TGTGCCAGCAGTGTTCAGGGACTTGAAAAACTGTTTTTT.

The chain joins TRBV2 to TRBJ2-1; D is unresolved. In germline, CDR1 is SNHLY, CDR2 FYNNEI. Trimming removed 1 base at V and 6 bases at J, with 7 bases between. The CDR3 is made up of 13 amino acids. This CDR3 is CASSEEGRNEQFF. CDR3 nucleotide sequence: TGTGCCAGCAGTGAAGAGGGTCGCAATGAGCAGTTCTTC. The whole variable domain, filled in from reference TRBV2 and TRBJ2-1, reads EPEVTQTPSHQVTQMGQEVILRCVPISNHLYFYWYRQILGQKVEFLVSFYNNEISEKSEIFDDQFSVERPDGSNFTLKIRSTKLEDSAMYFCASSEEGRNEQFFGPGTRLTVL.

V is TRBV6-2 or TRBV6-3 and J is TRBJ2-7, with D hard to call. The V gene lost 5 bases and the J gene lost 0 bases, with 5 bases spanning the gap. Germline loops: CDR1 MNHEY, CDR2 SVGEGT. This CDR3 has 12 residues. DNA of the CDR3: TGTGCCAGCAGTCTACTCTCCTACGAGCAGTACTTC. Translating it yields CASSLLSYEQYF.

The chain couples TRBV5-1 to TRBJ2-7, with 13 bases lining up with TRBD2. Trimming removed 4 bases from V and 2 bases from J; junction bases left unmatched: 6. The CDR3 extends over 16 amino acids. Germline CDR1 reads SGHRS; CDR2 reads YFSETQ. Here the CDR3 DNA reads TGCGCCAGCAGCCGCGGGACTAGCGGGGACCCCTACGAGCAGTACTTC. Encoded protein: CASSRGTSGDPYEQYF.

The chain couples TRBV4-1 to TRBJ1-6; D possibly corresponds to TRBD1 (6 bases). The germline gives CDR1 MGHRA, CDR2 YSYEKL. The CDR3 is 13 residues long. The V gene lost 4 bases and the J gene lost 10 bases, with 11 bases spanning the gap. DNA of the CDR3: TGCGCCAGCAGCCGTCCACAGGGATCACCCCTCCACTTT. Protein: CASSRPQGSPLHF.

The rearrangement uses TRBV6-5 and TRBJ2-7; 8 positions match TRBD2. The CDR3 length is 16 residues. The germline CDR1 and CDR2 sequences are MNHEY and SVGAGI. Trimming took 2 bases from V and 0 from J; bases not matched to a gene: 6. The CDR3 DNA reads TGTGCCAGCAGTTACGGGCTAGCGGGTTTCTCCTACGAGCAGTACTTC. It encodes CASSYGLAGFSYEQYF.